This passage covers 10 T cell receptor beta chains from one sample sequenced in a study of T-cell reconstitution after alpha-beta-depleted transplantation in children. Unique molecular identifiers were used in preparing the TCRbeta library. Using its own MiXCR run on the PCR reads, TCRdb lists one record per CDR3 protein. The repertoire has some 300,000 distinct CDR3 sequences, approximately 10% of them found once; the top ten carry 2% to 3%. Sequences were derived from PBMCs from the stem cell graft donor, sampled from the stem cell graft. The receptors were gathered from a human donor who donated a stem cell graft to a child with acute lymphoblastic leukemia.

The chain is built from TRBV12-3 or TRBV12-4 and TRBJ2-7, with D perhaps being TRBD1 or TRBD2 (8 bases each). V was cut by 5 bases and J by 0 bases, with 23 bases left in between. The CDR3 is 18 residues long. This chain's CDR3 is CASSRQGTRLSSSYEQYF. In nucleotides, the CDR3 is TGTGCCAGCAGTCGACAGGGGACTAGATTATCGAGCTCCTACGAGCAGTACTTC.

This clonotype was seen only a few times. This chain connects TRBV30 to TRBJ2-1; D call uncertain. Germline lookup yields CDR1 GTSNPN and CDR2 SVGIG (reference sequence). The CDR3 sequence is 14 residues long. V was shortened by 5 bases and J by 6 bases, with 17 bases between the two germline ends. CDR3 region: CAWGSLPEANEQFF. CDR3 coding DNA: TGTGCCTGGGGATCCCTACCTGAGGCCAATGAGCAGTTCTTC.

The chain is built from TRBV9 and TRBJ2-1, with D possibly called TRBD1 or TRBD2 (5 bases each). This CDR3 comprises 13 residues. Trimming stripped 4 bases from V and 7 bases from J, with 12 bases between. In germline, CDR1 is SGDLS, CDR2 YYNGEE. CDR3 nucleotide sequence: TGTGCCAGCAGCTCCCTGGGGGAGAATGAGCAGTTCTTC. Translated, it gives CASSSLGENEQFF.

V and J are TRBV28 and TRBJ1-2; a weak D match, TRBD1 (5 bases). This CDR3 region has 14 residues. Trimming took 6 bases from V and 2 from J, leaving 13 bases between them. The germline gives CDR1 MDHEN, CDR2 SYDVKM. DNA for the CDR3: TGTGCCAGCAGCCTTGGGACGTTCAACTATGGCTACACCTTC. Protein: CASSLGTFNYGYTF.

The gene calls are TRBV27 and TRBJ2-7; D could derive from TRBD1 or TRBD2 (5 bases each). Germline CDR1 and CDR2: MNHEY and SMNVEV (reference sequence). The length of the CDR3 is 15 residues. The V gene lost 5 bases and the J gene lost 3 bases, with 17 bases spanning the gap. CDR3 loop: CASSPKGPKRYEQYF. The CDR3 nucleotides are TGTGCCAGCAGTCCTAAGGGACCGAAACGCTACGAGCAGTACTTC.

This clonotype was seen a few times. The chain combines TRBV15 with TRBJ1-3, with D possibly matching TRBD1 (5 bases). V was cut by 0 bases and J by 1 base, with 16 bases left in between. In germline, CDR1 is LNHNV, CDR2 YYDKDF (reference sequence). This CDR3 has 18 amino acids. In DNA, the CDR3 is TGTGCCACCAGCAGAGATGTGGGGCAAGTAAATTCTGGAAACACCATATATTTT. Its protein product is CATSRDVGQVNSGNTIYF.

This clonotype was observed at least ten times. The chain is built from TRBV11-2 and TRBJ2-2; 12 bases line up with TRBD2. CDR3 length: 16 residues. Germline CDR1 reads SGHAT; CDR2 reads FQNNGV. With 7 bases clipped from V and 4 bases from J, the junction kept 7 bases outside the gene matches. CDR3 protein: CASIPGLAGVTGELFF. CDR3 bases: TGTGCCAGCATTCCGGGACTAGCGGGCGTCACCGGGGAGCTGTTTTTT.

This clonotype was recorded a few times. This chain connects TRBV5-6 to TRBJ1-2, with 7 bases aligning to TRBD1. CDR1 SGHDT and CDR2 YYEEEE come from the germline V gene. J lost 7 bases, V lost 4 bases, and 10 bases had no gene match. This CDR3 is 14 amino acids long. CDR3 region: CASSLGQATGGYTF. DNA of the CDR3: TGTGCCAGCAGCCTTGGACAGGCAACGGGTGGCTACACCTTC.

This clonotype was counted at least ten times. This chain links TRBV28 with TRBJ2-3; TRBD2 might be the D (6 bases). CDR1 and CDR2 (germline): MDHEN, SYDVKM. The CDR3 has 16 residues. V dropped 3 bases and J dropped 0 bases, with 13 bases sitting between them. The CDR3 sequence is CASSFPGSLSTDTQYF. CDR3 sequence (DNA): TGTGCCAGCAGTTTCCCCGGGAGTTTAAGCACAGATACGCAGTATTTT.

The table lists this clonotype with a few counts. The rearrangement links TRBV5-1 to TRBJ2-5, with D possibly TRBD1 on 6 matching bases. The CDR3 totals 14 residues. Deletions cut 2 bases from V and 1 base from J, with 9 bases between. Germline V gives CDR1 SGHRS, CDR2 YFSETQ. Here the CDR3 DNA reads TGCGCCAGCAGCTTTGTAGGGGGCCAAGAGACCCAGTACTTC. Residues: CASSFVGGQETQYF. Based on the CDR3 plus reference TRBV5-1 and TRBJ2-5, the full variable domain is KAGVTQTPRYLIKTRGQQVTLSCSPISGHRSVSWYQQTPGQGLQFLFEYFSETQRNKGNFPGRFSGRQFSNSRSEMNVSTLELGDSALYLCASSFVGGQETQYFGPGTRLLVL.